A single sample gave rise to the 23 T cell receptor beta chains below, sequenced in a study of blood T cell repertoires in COVID-19. TCRdb keeps only in-frame clones here, not all; method: immunoSEQ multiplex PCR. The sample shows 90,000 to 130,000 clones, about 85% of them seen only once. Sequences were obtained from peripheral blood. These receptors all stem from a woman aged 70-85 years with acute or convalescent COVID-19.

The rearrangement joins TRBV29-1 to TRBJ2-1, with D perhaps matching TRBD1 (5 bases). Deletions cut 5 bases from V and 5 bases from J, with 10 bases between. CDR3 length: 12 residues. The germline gives CDR1 SQVTM, CDR2 ANQGSEA. The DNA for the CDR3 is TGCAGCGTTTTTCGACAGAACAATGAGCAGTTCTTC. Translated, it gives CSVFRQNNEQFF.

The V and J genes are TRBV18 and TRBJ1-5; the match to TRBD1 covers 8 bases. J gave up 4 bases and V 3 bases, and 5 bases lay outside the gene matches. Germline V gives CDR1 KGHSH, CDR2 LQKENI. This CDR3 has 15 residues. The CDR3 nucleotides are TGTGCCAGCTCACCGGGACAGGTATCTAATCAGCCCCAGCATTTT. This gives the protein CASSPGQVSNQPQHF.

This rearrangement joins TRBV19 to TRBJ1-4, with TRBD1 matching 10 bases. This CDR3 spans 14 amino acids. CDR1 LNHDA and CDR2 SQIVND come from the germline V gene (reference sequence). Germline trimming cut 7 bases from V and 7 bases from J; bases unmatched to any gene: 6. CDR3 sequence reads: CASKRQGASEKLFF. Written as DNA, the CDR3 is TGTGCCAGTAAACGACAGGGGGCGAGTGAAAAACTGTTTTTT.

The rearrangement joins TRBV6-5 to TRBJ2-3; tentative D call: TRBD2 (7 bases). The germline V gene encodes CDR1 MNHEY and CDR2 SVGAGI. Trimming shortened V by 4 bases and J by 2 bases, and 10 bases separated the two germline ends. The CDR3 has 14 amino acids. CDR3 sequence (DNA): TGTGCCAGCAGTTTACGGGGGGCCACAGATACGCAGTATTTT. Protein: CASSLRGATDTQYF.

This chain links TRBV21-1 with TRBJ2-3; TRBD2 reflects the table's D call only, with no check against the DNA. TRBV21-1 is listed as a pseudogene. The CDR3 sequence is 14 residues long. CDR3 sequence reads: CASSPSSGTDTQYF. CDR3 in DNA: TGTGCCAGCAGTCCTTCGAGCGGCACAGATACGCAGTATTTT.

The V call is TRBV9, the J call TRBJ2-3; D not certain. The CDR3 length is 15 residues. The germline CDR1 and CDR2 sequences are SGDLS and YYNGEE. V was pared by 2 bases and J by 0 bases, with 10 bases between. As DNA, the CDR3 is TGTGCCAGCAGCGTTTCCATGTCAAGCACAGATACGCAGTATTTT. This sequence encodes CASSVSMSSTDTQYF.

CDR3 in amino acids: CASSLKGKGTEAFF. CDR3 nucleotides: TGTGCCAGCAGCTTAAAGGGTAAGGGGACTGAAGCTTTCTTT. J is TRBJ1-1 and V is TRBV11-2; a weak D match, TRBD1 (5 bases). The CDR3 runs to 14 residues. Germline lookup yields CDR1 SGHAT and CDR2 FQNNGV. The V end was cut by 2 bases, the J end by 5 bases, with 12 bases between.

The V gene is TRBV5-1, the J gene TRBJ1-5; TRBD1 agrees at 9 bases. V was pared by 4 bases and J by 4 bases, with 3 bases of the junction left unmatched. Germline loops: CDR1 SGHRS, CDR2 YFSETQ. The CDR3 spans 14 residues. The CDR3 sequence: CASSPGTGNQPQHF. CDR3 nucleotides: TGCGCCAGCAGCCCCGGGACAGGGAATCAGCCCCAGCATTTT.

The chain joins TRBV28 to TRBJ1-1; 10 positions agree with TRBD1. There are 18 residues in the CDR3. V dropped 9 bases and J dropped 8; count of bases not matched to a gene: 24. Per germline, CDR1 MDHEN and CDR2 SYDVKM. This chain's CDR3 is CASSFSISGTGAAGEAFF. The CDR3 region has the DNA TGTGCCAGTTCGTTTTCCATTAGTGGGACAGGGGCTGCGGGAGAAGCTTTCTTT.

The chain couples TRBV28 to TRBJ1-5; TRBD1 matches 8 bases. V lost 10 bases and J lost 4; bases outside the gene matches: 6. This CDR3 has 13 residues. Per germline, CDR1 MDHEN and CDR2 SYDVKM. CDR3 amino acids: CATDRVRNQPQHF. In nucleotides, the CDR3 is TGTGCCACGGACAGGGTAAGGAATCAGCCCCAGCATTTT.

The V and J genes are TRBV11-2 and TRBJ2-3; D is unresolved. Germline values: CDR1 SGHAT, CDR2 FQNNGV. Trimming stripped 5 bases from V and 0 bases from J, with 9 bases between. The CDR3 is 14 residues long. DNA of the CDR3: TGTGCCAGCAGCCCCGACGGGAGCACAGATACGCAGTATTTT. This codes for CASSPDGSTDTQYF.

The chain combines TRBV11-3 with TRBJ1-4, with D possibly TRBD1 on 5 matching bases. V was trimmed by 2 bases and J by 0 bases, leaving 22 bases between them. Germline CDR1 is SGHNT and CDR2 is YENEEA. The length of the CDR3 is 20 residues. For the CDR3, the DNA is TGTGCCAGCAGCTTACTCCTCCCAGCGGGACGTAATGCAACTAATGAAAAACTGTTTTTT. It is translated as CASSLLLPAGRNATNEKLFF.

This clone was seen a few times. The rearrangement joins TRBV9 to TRBJ2-1, with 9 positions matching TRBD2. The junction had 7 bases not matched to a gene; V was cut back by 2 bases and J by 7 bases. This CDR3 contains 15 residues. From germline, CDR1 is SGDLS and CDR2 YYNGEE. The CDR3 coding sequence is TGTGCCAGCAGCGTTGGTAGCGGGAGTGGGAATGAGCAGTTCTTC. It translates to CASSVGSGSGNEQFF. Based on the CDR3 plus reference TRBV9 and TRBJ2-1, the full variable domain is DSGVTQTPKHLITATGQRVTLRCSPRSGDLSVYWYQQSLDQGLQFLIQYYNGEERAKGNILERFSAQQFPDLHSELNLSSLELGDSALYFCASSVGSGSGNEQFFGPGTRLTVL.

The chain joins TRBV27 to TRBJ1-2, with 12 positions matching TRBD1. Germline CDR1 reads MNHEY; CDR2 reads SMNVEV (reference sequence). This CDR3 is built from 16 residues. V lost 5 bases, J lost 8 bases, and 12 bases stayed unmatched. The CDR3 DNA follows: TGTGCCAGCAGTAGGGAGAGCGGGACAGGGGGCCGAGGCTACACCTTC. Protein product: CASSRESGTGGRGYTF.

This clone was seen more than once but under ten times. The V gene is TRBV12-3 or TRBV12-4, the J gene TRBJ2-1, with D possibly matching TRBD1 (5 bases). CDR3 length equals 12 residues. Trimming left V 7 bases short and J 7 bases short, with 11 bases between. The CDR3 DNA sequence: TGTGCCAGCACCGAAAGGGGAAATGAGCAGTTCTTC. This sequence encodes CASTERGNEQFF.

This clone appeared a single time. V usage is TRBV2 and J usage is TRBJ1-1; possibly TRBD1 for D (6 bases). The CDR3 totals 14 residues. Trimming removed 6 bases from V and 5 bases from J, with 16 bases in between. Germline loops: CDR1 SNHLY, CDR2 FYNNEI. The CDR3: CASRRDTSRTEAFF. The CDR3 DNA sequence: TGTGCCAGCAGGAGGGACACATCTAGGACTGAAGCTTTCTTT.

The genes are TRBV2 and TRBJ2-3, with D hard to call. The V gene's germline CDR1 is SNHLY and CDR2 FYNNEI. The CDR3 consists of 13 residues. V was cut by 0 bases and J by 10 bases, with 11 bases left in between. CDR3 region: CASSEALSASQYF. CDR3 coding DNA: TGTGCCAGCAGTGAAGCGCTCAGCGCTTCGCAGTATTTT. The variable domain in full, with the rest retrieved from reference TRBV2 and TRBJ2-3, is EPEVTQTPSHQVTQMGQEVILRCVPISNHLYFYWYRQILGQKVEFLVSFYNNEISEKSEIFDDQFSVERPDGSNFTLKIRSTKLEDSAMYFCASSEALSASQYFGPGTRLTVL.

This rearrangement joins TRBV2 to TRBJ2-1; TRBD1 matches 7 bases. The CDR3 spans 11 residues. The germline V gene has CDR1 SNHLY and CDR2 FYNNEI. V dropped 6 bases and J dropped 15; count of bases not matched to a gene: 8. The CDR3 sequence: CASRRDRDPFF. CDR3 nucleotide sequence: TGTGCCAGCAGGCGAGACAGGGATCCGTTCTTC.

This clone came up a few times. V usage is TRBV7-2 and J usage is TRBJ1-5; possible D gene TRBD1, 5 bases. Trimming took off 5 bases at V and 3 bases at J, with 14 bases between the two ends. The V gene's germline CDR1 is SGHTA and CDR2 FQGNSA. The CDR3 has 15 amino acids. CDR3 in amino acids: CASSPGYGNNQPQHF. For the CDR3, the DNA is TGTGCCAGCAGCCCAGGGTATGGCAACAATCAGCCCCAGCATTTT. Full variable domain (outside the CDR3, taken from reference TRBV7-2 and TRBJ1-5): GAGVSQSPSNKVTEKGKDVELRCDPISGHTALYWYRQSLGQGLEFLIYFQGNSAPDKSGLPSDRFSAERTGGSVSTLTIQRTQQEDSAVYLCASSPGYGNNQPQHFGDGTRLSIL.

The chain's CDR3 is CAISEGGRTNQPQHF. CDR3 in DNA: TGTGCCATCAGTGAAGGGGGACGGACGAATCAGCCCCAGCATTTT. The V gene is TRBV10-3, the J gene TRBJ1-5; D is perhaps TRBD1 (6 bases). Trimming removed 3 bases from V and 4 bases from J, with 13 bases in between. Germline V gene sequence: CDR1 ENHRY, CDR2 SYGVKD. This CDR3 contains 15 residues.

The V gene is TRBV6-5, the J gene TRBJ1-4; no reliable D call. The CDR3 totals 15 residues. Germline V gene data show CDR1 as MNHEY and CDR2 as SVGAGI. The V gene lost 0 bases and the J gene lost 3 bases, with 8 bases spanning the gap. The CDR3, as DNA: TGTGCCAGCAGTTACTCGAGGCCTGCTAATGAAAAACTGTTTTTT. Encoded protein: CASSYSRPANEKLFF.

The table lists this clone with a few counts. The chain joins TRBV27 to TRBJ2-1, with D possibly TRBD2 on 6 matching bases. Germline CDR1 is MNHEY and CDR2 is SMNVEV (reference sequence). The CDR3 consists of 17 residues. V was cut by 8 bases and J by 7 bases, with 27 bases left in between. CDR3 nucleotides: TGTGCCAGCGCCGGGCGGGGCAACCCAGACTGGGGGAATGAGCAGTTCTTC. This encodes CASAGRGNPDWGNEQFF.

CDR3 in amino acids: CATSPRVRETQYF. CDR3 nucleotide sequence: TGTGCCACCAGTCCCAGGGTACGAGAGACCCAGTACTTC. This chain links TRBV15 with TRBJ2-5, with a weak D call TRBD1 (5 bases). This CDR3 has 13 residues. CDR1 is LNHNV, CDR2 YYDKDF, per germline (reference sequence). The germline V and J ends were trimmed by 6 bases and 4 bases, with 12 bases remaining between them.